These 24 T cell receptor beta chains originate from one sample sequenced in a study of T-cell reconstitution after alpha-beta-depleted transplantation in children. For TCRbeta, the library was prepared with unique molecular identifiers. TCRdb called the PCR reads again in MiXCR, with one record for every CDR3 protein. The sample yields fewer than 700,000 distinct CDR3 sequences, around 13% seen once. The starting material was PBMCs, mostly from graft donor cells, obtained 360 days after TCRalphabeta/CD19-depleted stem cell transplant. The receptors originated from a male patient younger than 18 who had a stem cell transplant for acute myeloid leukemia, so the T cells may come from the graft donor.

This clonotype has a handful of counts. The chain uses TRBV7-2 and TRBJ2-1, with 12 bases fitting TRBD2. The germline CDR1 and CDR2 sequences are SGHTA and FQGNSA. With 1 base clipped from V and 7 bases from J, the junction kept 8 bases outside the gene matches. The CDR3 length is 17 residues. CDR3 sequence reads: CASSLVTSGRTRNEQFF. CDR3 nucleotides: TGTGCCAGCAGCTTAGTAACTAGCGGGAGGACGAGGAATGAGCAGTTCTTC.

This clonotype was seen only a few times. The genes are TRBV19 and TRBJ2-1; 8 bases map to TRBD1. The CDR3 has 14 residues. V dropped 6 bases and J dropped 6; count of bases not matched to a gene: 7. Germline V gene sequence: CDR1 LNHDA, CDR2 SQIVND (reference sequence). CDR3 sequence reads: CASRWTGIPNEQFF. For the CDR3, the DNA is TGTGCCAGTAGGTGGACAGGGATCCCCAATGAGCAGTTCTTC.

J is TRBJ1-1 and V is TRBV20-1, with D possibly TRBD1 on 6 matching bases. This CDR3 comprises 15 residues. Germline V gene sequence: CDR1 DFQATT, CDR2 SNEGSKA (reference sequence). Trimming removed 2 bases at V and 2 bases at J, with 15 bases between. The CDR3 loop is CSARRGGTTNTEAFF. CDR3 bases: TGCAGTGCTAGAAGGGGGGGCACCACCAACACTGAAGCTTTCTTT.

The DNA of the CDR3 is TGTGCCAGCAGCTCAGAGGGGGACAGGTCCTTAGAGCAGTTCTTC. The encoded protein is CASSSEGDRSLEQFF. The V call is TRBV7-3, the J call TRBJ2-1; 8 bases map to TRBD1. CDR3 length: 15 residues. The germline V gene has CDR1 SGHTA and CDR2 FQGTGA. V was pared by 4 bases and J by 10 bases, with 12 bases of the junction left unmatched.

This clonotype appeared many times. CDR3 in DNA: TGTGCCAGCACCCTGGGGACCGATGCTCCGCAAGAGACCCAGTACTTC. Encoded protein: CASTLGTDAPQETQYF. The chain links TRBV12-3 or TRBV12-4 to TRBJ2-5; the D gene could be TRBD1 or TRBD2 (5 bases each). V dropped 7 bases and J dropped 2 bases, with 20 bases sitting between them. This CDR3 is 16 amino acids long.

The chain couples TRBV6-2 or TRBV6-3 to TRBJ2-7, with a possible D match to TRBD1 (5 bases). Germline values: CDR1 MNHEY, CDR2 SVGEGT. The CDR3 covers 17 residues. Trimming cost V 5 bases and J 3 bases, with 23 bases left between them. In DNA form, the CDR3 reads TGTGCCAGCAGTCCATACCCCCCGGACAAATTATACTACGAGCAGTACTTC. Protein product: CASSPYPPDKLYYEQYF.

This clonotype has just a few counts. The CDR3 here is CAISEGGVETQYF. For the CDR3, the DNA is TGTGCCATCAGTGAGGGGGGGGTGGAGACCCAGTACTTC. The chain is built from TRBV10-3 and TRBJ2-5; the match to TRBD2 covers 7 bases. The CDR3 runs 13 residues. Germline values: CDR1 ENHRY, CDR2 SYGVKD. The J segment lost 5 bases and the V segment lost 2 bases, leaving 2 bases of the junction unmatched.

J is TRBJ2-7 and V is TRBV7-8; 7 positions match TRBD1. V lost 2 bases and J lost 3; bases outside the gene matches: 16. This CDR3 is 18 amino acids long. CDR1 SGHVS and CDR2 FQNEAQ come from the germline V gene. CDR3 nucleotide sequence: TGTGCCAGCAGCTTAAGGGGACAGCCTCCTCTGGACCACTACGAGCAGTACTTC. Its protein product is CASSLRGQPPLDHYEQYF.

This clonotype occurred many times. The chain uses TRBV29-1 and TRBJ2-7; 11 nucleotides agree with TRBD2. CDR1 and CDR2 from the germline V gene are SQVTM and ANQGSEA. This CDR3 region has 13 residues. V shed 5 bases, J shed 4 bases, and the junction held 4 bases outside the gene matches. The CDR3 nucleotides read TGCAGCGTTACTGCTAGCGGGAGGTACGAGCAGTACTTC. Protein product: CSVTASGRYEQYF.

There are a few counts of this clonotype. The CDR3 DNA reads TGTGCCAGCAGCTTTTTCGTGGGAGTTGACGAGCAGTACTTC. Its translation: CASSFFVGVDEQYF. The chain carries TRBV11-1 and TRBJ2-7; perhaps TRBD2 as D (5 bases). The V gene lost 3 bases and the J gene lost 5 bases, with 14 bases spanning the gap. Germline CDR1 SGHAT, CDR2 FQDESV (reference sequence). The CDR3 has 14 amino acids.

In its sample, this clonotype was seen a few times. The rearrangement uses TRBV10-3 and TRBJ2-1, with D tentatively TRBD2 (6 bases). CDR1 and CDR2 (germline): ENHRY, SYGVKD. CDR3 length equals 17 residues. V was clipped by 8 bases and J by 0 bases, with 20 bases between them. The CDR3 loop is CAIRGTLDTSSYNEQFF. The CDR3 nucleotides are TGTGCCATCCGCGGGACTCTTGACACGAGCTCCTACAATGAGCAGTTCTTC.

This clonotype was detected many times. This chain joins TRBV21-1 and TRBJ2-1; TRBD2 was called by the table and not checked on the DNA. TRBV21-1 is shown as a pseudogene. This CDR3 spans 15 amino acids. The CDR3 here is CASSKVGGRASEQFF. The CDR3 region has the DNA TGTGCCAGCAGCAAAGTGGGCGGGAGGGCCAGTGAGCAGTTCTTC.

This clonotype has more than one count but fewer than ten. The CDR3 nucleotides are TGCGCCAGCAGCCAAGGATTGGGCGTGGGGTCTGGAAACACCATATATTTT. Its translation is CASSQGLGVGSGNTIYF. The V call is TRBV4-3, the J call TRBJ1-3, with no clear D. The CDR3 consists of 17 residues. The germline V gene has CDR1 LGHNA and CDR2 YSLEER. The ends were cut back, 1 base at V and 1 base at J, with 14 bases in the middle.

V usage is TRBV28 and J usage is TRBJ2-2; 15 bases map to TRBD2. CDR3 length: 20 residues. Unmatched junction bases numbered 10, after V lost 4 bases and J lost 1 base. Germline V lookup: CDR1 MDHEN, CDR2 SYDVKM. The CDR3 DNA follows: TGTGCCAGCAGTTCCCCCGGGACTAGCGGGGGGTTGCTGAACACCGGGGAGCTGTTTTTT. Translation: CASSSPGTSGGLLNTGELFF.

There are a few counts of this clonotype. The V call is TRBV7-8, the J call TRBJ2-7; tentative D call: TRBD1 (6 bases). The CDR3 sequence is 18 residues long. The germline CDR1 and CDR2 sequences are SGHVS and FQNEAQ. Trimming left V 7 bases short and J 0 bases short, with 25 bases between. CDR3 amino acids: CASTKLLGQLLTSYEQYF. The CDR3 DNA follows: TGTGCCAGCACCAAATTATTAGGACAGCTCCTGACCTCCTACGAGCAGTACTTC.

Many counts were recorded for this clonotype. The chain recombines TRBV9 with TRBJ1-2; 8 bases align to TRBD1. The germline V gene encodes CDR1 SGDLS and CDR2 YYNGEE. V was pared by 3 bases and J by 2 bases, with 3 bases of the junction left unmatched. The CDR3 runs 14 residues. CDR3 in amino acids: CASSAGQDNYGYTF. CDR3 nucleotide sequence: TGTGCCAGCAGCGCGGGACAGGACAACTATGGCTACACCTTC. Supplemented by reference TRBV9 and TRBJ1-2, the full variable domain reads DSGVTQTPKHLITATGQRVTLRCSPRSGDLSVYWYQQSLDQGLQFLIQYYNGEERAKGNILERFSAQQFPDLHSELNLSSLELGDSALYFCASSAGQDNYGYTFGSGTRLTVV.

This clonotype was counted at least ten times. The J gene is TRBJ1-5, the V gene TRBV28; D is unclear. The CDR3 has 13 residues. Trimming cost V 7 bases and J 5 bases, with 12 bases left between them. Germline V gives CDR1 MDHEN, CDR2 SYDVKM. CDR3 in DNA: TGTGCCAGCATCCCGACTCCTTATCAGCCCCAGCATTTT. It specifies CASIPTPYQPQHF. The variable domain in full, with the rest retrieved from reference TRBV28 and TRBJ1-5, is DVKVTQSSRYLVKRTGEKVFLECVQDMDHENMFWYRQDPGLGLRLIYFSYDVKMKEKGDIPEGYSVSREKKERFSLILESASTNQTSMYLCASIPTPYQPQHFGDGTRLSIL.

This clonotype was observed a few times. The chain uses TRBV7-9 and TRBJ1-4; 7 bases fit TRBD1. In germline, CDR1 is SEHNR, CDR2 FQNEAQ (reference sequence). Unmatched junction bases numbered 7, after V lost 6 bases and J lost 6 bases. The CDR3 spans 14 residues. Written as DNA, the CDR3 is TGTGCCAGCAGTCTAGGACAGGAGGATGAAAAACTGTTTTTT. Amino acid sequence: CASSLGQEDEKLFF.

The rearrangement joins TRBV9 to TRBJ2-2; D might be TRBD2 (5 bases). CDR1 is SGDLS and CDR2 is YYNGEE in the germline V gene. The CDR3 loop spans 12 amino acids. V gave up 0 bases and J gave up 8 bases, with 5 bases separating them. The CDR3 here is CASSVGGGELFF. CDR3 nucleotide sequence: TGTGCCAGCAGCGTAGGCGGGGGGGAGCTGTTTTTT. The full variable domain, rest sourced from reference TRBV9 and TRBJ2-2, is DSGVTQTPKHLITATGQRVTLRCSPRSGDLSVYWYQQSLDQGLQFLIQYYNGEERAKGNILERFSAQQFPDLHSELNLSSLELGDSALYFCASSVGGGELFFGEGSRLTVL.

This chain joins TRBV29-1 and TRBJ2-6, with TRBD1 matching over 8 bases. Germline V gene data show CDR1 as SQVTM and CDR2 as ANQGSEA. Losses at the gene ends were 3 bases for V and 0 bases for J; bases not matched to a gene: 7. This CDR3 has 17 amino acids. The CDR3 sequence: CSVDDGTGLSGANVLTF. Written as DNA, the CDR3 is TGCAGCGTTGATGATGGGACAGGCCTCTCTGGGGCCAACGTCCTGACTTTC.

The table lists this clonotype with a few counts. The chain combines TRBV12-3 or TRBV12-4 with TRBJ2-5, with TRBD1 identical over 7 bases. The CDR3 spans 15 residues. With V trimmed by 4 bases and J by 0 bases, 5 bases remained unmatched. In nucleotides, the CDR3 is TGTGCCAGCAGTTCCCGGGACAGTGACCAAGAGACCCAGTACTTC. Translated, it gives CASSSRDSDQETQYF.

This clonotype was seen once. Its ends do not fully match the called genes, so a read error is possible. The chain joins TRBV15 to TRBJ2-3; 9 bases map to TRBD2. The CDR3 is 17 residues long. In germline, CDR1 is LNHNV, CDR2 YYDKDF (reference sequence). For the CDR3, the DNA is TGTGCCACCAACAGAGACCTGACTAGCGGAGCCCGACATACGCAGTATTTT. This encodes CATNRDLTSGARHTQYF.

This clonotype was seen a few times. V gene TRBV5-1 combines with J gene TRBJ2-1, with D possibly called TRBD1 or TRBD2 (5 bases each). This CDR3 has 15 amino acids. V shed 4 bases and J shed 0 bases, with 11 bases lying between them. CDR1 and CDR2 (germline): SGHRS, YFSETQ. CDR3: CASSRDQFSYNEQFF. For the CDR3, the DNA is TGCGCCAGCAGCCGGGACCAATTCTCCTACAATGAGCAGTTCTTC.

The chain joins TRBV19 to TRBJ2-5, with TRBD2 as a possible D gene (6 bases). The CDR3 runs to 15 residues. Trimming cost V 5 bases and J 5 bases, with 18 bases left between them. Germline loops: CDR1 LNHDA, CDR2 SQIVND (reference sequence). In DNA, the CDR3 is TGTGCCAGTAGTGGGACCTTGCGGGGTGGCGAGACCCAGTACTTC. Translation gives CASSGTLRGGETQYF.